This entry describes one T cell receptor beta chain. The entry originates in a study of shared clonotypes between healthy human individuals. The data were produced by immunoSEQ multiplex PCR, yet TCRdb's version contains in-frame clones alone and is incomplete. The sample has approximately 2,000,000 clones, 85% to 95% seen once. The V end was cut by 2 bases, the J end by 10 bases, with 10 bases between. CDR3 length equals 12 residues. Germline V gene data show CDR1 as LGHNT and CDR2 as FRNRAP. The sequence derives from a man between 18 and 29 years old in good health. Some clones in this sample may be carry-over from other donors' samples. This chain joins TRBV12-5 and TRBJ2-3, with D unclear. The material sequenced was naive CD4+ T cells from PBMCs. Specified subset: CD45RA+ positively selected. The CDR3 region has the DNA TGTGCTAGTGGTTTGACCCTAGGAGCGCAGTATTTT. Translating gives CASGLTLGAQYF.